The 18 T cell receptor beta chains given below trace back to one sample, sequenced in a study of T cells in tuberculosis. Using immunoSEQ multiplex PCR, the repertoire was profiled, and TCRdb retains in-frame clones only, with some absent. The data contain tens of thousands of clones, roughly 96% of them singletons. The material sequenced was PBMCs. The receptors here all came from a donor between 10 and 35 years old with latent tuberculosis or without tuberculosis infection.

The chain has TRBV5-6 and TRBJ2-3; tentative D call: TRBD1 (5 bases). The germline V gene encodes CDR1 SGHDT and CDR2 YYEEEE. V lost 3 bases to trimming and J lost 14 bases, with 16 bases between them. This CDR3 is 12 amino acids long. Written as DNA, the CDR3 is TGTGCCAGCAGCTGGAGTAGCTCAGGGATGTATTTT. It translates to CASSWSSSGMYF.

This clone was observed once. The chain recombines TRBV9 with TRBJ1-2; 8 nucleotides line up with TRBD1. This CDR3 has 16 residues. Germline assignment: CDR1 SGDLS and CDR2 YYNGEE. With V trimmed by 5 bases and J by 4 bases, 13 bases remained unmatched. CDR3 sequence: CASRKTGAGLGYGYTF. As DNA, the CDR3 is TGTGCCAGCAGGAAGACAGGGGCCGGGCTGGGCTATGGCTACACCTTC. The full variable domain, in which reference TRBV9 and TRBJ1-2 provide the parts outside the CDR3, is DSGVTQTPKHLITATGQRVTLRCSPRSGDLSVYWYQQSLDQGLQFLIQYYNGEERAKGNILERFSAQQFPDLHSELNLSSLELGDSALYFCASRKTGAGLGYGYTFGSGTRLTVV.

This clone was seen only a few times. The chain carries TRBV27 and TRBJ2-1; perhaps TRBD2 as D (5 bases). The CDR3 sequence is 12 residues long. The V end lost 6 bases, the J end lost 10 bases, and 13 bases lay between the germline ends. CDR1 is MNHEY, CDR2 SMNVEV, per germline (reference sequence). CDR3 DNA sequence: TGTGCCAGCAGCCGTCCGGGATCGGAGCAGTTCTTC. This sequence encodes CASSRPGSEQFF.

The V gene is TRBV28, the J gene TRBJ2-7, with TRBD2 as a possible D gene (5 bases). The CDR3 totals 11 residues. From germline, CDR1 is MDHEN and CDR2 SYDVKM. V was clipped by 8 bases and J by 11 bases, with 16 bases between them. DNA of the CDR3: TGTGCCAGCGGACCTGGAACCGGGGAGTACTTC. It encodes CASGPGTGEYF.

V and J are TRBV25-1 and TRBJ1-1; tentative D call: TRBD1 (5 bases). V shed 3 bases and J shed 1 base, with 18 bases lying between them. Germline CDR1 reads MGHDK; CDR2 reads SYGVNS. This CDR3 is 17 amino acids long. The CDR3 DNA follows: TGTGCCAGCAGTGACTTAAAGGGGTCTCCGCAGAACACTGAAGCTTTCTTT. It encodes CASSDLKGSPQNTEAFF.

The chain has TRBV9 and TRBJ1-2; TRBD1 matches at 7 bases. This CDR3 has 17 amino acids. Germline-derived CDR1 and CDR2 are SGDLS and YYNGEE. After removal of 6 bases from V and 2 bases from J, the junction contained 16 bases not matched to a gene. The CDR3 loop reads CASTHPGGQDRNYGYTF. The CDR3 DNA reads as TGTGCCAGCACCCACCCAGGGGGGCAGGACAGGAACTATGGCTACACCTTC.

CDR3: CASSYDRRTNTGELFF. The CDR3 DNA follows: TGCGCCAGCAGCTACGACCGGCGGACGAACACCGGGGAGCTGTTTTTT. V is TRBV10-2 and J is TRBJ2-2; D is uncertain. V was trimmed by 6 bases and J by 0 bases, leaving 14 bases between them. The CDR3 runs to 16 residues. CDR1 WSHSY and CDR2 SAAADI come from the germline V gene.

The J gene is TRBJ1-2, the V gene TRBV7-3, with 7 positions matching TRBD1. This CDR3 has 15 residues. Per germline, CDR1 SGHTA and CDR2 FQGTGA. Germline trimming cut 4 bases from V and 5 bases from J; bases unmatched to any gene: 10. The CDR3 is CASSSPRQGKYGYTF. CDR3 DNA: TGTGCCAGCAGCTCCCCTCGACAGGGAAAATATGGCTACACCTTC.

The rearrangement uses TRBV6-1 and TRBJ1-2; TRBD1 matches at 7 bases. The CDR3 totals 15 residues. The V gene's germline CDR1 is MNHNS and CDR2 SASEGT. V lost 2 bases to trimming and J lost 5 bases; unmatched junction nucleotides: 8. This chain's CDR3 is CASSEISNRGYGYTF. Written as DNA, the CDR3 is TGTGCCAGCAGTGAAATAAGCAACAGGGGATATGGCTACACCTTC.

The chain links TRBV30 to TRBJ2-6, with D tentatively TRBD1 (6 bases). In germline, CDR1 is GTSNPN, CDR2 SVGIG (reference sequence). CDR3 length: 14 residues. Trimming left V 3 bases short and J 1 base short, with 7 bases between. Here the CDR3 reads CAWRQGSGANVLTF. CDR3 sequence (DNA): TGTGCCTGGAGACAGGGTTCTGGGGCCAACGTCCTGACTTTC. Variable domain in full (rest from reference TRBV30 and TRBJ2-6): SQTIHQWPATLVQPVGSPLSLECTVEGTSNPNLYWYRQAAGRGLQLLFYSVGIGQISSEVPQNLSASRPQDRQFILSSKKLLLSDSGFYLCAWRQGSGANVLTFGAGSRLTVL.

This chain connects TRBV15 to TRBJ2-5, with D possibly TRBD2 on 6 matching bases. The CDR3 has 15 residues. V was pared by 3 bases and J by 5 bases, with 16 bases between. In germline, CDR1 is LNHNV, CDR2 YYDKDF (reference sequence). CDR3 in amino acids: CATSRVGGPEETQYF. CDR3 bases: TGTGCCACCAGCAGGGTTGGAGGGCCCGAGGAGACCCAGTACTTC. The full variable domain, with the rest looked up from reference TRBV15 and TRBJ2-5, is DAMVIQNPRYQVTQFGKPVTLSCSQTLNHNVMYWYQQKSSQAPKLLFHYYDKDFNNEADTPDNFQSRRPNTSFCFLDIRSPGLGDTAMYLCATSRVGGPEETQYFGPGTRLLVL.

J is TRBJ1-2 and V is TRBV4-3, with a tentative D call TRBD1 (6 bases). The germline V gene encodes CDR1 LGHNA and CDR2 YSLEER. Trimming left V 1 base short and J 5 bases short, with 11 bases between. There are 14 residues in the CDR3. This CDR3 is CASSQVRGSYGYTF. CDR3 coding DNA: TGCGCCAGCAGCCAAGTCAGGGGATCGTATGGCTACACCTTC.

The CDR3 reads CASSLELAGLTDTQYF. For the CDR3, the DNA is TGTGCCAGCAGCTTGGAACTAGCGGGGCTCACAGATACGCAGTATTTT. This chain uses TRBV5-4 with TRBJ2-3, with 10 bases that match TRBD2. The CDR3 runs to 16 residues. After removal of 0 bases from V and 2 bases from J, the junction contained 3 bases not matched to a gene. Germline CDR1 is SGHNT and CDR2 is YYREEE (reference sequence).

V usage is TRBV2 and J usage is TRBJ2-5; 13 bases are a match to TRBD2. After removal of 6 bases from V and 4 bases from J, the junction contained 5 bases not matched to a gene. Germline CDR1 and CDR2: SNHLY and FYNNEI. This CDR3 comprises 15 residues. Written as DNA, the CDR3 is TGTGCCAGCAGCGCGGGACTAGCGGGGCGAGAGACCCAGTACTTC. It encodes CASSAGLAGRETQYF.

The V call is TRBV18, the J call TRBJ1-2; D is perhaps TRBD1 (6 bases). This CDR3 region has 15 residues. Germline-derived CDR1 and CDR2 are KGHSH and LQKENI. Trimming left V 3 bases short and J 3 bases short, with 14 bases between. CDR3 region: CASSPAGALDYGYTF. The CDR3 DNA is TGTGCCAGCTCACCTGCAGGGGCGCTTGACTATGGCTACACCTTC.

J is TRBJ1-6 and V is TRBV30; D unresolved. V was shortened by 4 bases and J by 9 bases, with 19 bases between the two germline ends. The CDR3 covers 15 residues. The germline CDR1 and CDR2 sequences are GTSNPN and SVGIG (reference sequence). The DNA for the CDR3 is TGTGCCTGGAACCCTCGGGGAGGTTTAGGTTCACCCCTCCACTTT. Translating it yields CAWNPRGGLGSPLHF.

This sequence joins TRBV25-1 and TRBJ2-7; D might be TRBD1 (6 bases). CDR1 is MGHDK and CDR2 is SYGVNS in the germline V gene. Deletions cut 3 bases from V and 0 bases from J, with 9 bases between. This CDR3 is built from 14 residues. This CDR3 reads CASSDQGPSYEQYF. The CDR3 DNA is TGTGCCAGCAGTGATCAGGGGCCCTCCTACGAGCAGTACTTC.

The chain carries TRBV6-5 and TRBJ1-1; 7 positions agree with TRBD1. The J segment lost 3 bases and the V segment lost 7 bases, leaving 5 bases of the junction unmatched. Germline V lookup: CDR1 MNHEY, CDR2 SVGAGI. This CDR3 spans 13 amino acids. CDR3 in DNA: TGTGCCAGCACCTCCGGGACAGACACTGAAGCTTTCTTT. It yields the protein CASTSGTDTEAFF.